This T cell receptor beta chain was observed in a study of regulatory T cells in long-lasting Graves disease. Study results and limitations: Patients with persistent disease shared 2,900 or so public clonotypes, outpacing the 966 shared by new patients. Investigators studied peripheral blood only, not thyroid tissue.

The TCR beta library used iRepertoire HTBI primers with Arm-PCR amplification of CDR3. Each CDR3 protein gets one entry after TCRdb re-called the multiplex PCR reads with MiXCR. The table lists 300,000 to 500,000 distinct CDR3 sequences, around 20% of them singletons. V dropped 11 bases and J dropped 4 bases, with 17 bases sitting between them. Germline loops: CDR1 ENHRY, CDR2 SYGVKD. The length of the CDR3 is 13 residues. This clonotype was seen at least ten times. Its specificity is not known. The time point here: persistent/refractory GD, antithyroid drugs over 5 years with positive TRAb. RNA extracted from PBMCs served as the sequencing template.

The gene calls are TRBV10-3 and TRBJ2-5; either TRBD1 or TRBD2 may fit D (7 bases each). Sequenced material: peripheral blood mononuclear cells (PBMCs), taken when the disease was refractory, from a patient treated with antithyroid drugs. The TCR was taken from a female donor with Graves disease. The chain's CDR3 is CAVGTRGGETQYF. CDR3 nucleotides: TGTGCCGTAGGGACCAGGGGGGGAGAGACCCAGTACTTC.